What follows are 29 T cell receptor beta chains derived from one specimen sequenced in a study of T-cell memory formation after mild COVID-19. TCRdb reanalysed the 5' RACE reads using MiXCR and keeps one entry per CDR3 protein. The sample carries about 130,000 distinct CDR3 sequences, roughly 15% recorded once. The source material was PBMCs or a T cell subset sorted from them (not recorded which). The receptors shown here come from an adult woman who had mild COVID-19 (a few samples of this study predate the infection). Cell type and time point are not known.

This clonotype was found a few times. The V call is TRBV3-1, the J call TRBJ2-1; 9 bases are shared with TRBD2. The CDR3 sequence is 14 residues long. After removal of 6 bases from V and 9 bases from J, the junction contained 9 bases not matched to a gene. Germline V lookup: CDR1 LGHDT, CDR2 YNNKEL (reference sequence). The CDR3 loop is CASSPPAGGTEQFF. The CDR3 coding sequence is TGTGCCAGCAGTCCTCCAGCGGGAGGAACTGAGCAGTTCTTC.

The CDR3 is CSVETDTQYF. As DNA, the CDR3 is TGCAGCGTTGAAACAGATACGCAGTATTTT. This chain uses TRBV29-1 with TRBJ2-3; D remains unclear. CDR3 length equals 10 residues. V was shortened by 2 bases and J by 3 bases, with 0 bases between the two germline ends. Germline V CDR1 and CDR2: SQVTM, ANQGSEA.

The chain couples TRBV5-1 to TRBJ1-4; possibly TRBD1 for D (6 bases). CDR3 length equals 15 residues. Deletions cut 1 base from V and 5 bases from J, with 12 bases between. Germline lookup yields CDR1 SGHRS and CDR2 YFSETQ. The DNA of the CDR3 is TGCGCCAGCAGCTTGACAGGGTACCCGAATGAAAAACTGTTTTTT. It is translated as CASSLTGYPNEKLFF.

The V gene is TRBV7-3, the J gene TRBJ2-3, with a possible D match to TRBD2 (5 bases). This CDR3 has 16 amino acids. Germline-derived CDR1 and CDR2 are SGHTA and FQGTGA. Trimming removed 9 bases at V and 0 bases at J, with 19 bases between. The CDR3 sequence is CARSLRGGGSTDTQYF. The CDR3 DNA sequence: TGTGCCAGAAGCCTCCGGGGTGGCGGGAGCACAGATACGCAGTATTTT.

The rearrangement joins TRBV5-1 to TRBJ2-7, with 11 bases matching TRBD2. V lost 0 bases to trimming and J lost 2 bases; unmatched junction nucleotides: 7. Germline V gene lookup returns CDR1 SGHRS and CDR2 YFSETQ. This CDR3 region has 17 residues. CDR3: CASSLEPTSGTPYEQYF. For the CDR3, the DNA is TGCGCCAGCAGCTTGGAGCCGACTAGCGGGACCCCCTACGAGCAGTACTTC. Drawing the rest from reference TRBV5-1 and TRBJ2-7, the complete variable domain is KAGVTQTPRYLIKTRGQQVTLSCSPISGHRSVSWYQQTPGQGLQFLFEYFSETQRNKGNFPGRFSGRQFSNSRSEMNVSTLELGDSALYLCASSLEPTSGTPYEQYFGPGTRLTVT.

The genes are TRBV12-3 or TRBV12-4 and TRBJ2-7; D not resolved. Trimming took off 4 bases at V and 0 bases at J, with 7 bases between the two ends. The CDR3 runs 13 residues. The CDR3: CASSYLYSYEQYF. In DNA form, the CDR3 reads TGTGCCAGCAGTTACCTATACTCCTACGAGCAGTACTTC.

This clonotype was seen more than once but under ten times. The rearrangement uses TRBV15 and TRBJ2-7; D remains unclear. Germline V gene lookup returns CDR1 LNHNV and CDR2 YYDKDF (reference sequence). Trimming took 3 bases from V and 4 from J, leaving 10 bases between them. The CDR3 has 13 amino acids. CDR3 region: CATSSALSYEQYF. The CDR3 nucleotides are TGTGCCACCAGCAGCGCTCTAAGTTACGAGCAGTACTTC.

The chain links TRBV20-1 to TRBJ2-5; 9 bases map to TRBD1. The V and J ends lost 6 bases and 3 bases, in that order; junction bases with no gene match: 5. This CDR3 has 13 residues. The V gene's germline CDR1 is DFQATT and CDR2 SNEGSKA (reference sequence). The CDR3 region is CSARQGVEETQYF. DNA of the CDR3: TGCAGTGCCCGACAGGGGGTGGAAGAGACCCAGTACTTC.

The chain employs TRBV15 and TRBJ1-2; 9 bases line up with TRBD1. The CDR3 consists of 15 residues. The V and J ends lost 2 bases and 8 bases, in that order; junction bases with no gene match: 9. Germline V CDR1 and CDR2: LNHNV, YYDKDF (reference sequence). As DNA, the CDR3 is TGTGCCACCAGCAGATACACCGGGACAGGGAAAGGCTACACCTTC. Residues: CATSRYTGTGKGYTF.

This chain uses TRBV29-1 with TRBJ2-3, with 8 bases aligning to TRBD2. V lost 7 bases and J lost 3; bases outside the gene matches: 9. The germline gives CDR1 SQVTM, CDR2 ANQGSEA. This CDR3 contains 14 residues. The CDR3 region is CSGRLSGGTDTQYF. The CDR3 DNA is TGCAGCGGTAGATTGTCGGGAGGGACAGATACGCAGTATTTT.

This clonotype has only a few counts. CDR3 sequence (DNA): TGTGCCAGCAGTACAGGGGTTAACACCGGGGAGCTGTTTTTT. It yields the protein CASSTGVNTGELFF. This sequence joins TRBV6-1 and TRBJ2-2; TRBD1 matches at 7 bases. J was trimmed by 2 bases and V by 5 bases; bases with no gene match: 2. The length of the CDR3 is 14 residues. Per the germline V gene, CDR1 is MNHNS and CDR2 is SASEGT.

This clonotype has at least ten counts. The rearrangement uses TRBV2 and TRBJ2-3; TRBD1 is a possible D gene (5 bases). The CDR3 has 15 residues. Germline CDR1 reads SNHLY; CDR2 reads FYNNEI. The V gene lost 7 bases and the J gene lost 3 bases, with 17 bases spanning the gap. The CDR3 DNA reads TGTGCCAGCACCAACGGCAGGGTAAAGACAGATACGCAGTATTTT. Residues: CASTNGRVKTDTQYF.

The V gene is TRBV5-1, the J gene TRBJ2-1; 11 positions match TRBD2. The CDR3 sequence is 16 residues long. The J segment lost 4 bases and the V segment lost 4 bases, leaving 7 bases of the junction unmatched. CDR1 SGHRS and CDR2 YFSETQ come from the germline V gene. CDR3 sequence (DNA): TGCGCCAGCAGCCCTACTAGCGGGGGACCTTACAATGAGCAGTTCTTC. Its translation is CASSPTSGGPYNEQFF. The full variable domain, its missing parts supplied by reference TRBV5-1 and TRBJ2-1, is KAGVTQTPRYLIKTRGQQVTLSCSPISGHRSVSWYQQTPGQGLQFLFEYFSETQRNKGNFPGRFSGRQFSNSRSEMNVSTLELGDSALYLCASSPTSGGPYNEQFFGPGTRLTVL.

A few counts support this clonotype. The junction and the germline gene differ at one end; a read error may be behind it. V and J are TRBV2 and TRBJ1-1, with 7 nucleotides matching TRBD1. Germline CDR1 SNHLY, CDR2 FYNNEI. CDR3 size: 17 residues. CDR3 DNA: TGTGCCAGCAGCGAAGGACCATACAGGGGTTGGAACACTGAAGCTTTCTTT. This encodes CASSEGPYRGWNTEAFF.

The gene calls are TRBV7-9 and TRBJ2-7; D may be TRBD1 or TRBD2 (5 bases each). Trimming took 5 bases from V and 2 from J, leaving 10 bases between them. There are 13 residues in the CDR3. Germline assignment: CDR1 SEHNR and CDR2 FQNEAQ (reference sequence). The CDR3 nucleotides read TGTGCCAGCAGCCGGGACGAAGCCTACGAGCAGTACTTC. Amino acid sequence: CASSRDEAYEQYF.

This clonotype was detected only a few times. CDR3: CASSRGGLASYEQYF. The CDR3 DNA reads TGTGCCAGTTCGAGGGGGGGACTAGCGTCCTACGAGCAGTACTTC. This chain uses TRBV6-5 with TRBJ2-7; 10 positions match TRBD2. Per germline, CDR1 MNHEY and CDR2 SVGAGI. V was pared by 9 bases and J by 1 base, with 9 bases of the junction left unmatched. The CDR3 covers 15 residues.

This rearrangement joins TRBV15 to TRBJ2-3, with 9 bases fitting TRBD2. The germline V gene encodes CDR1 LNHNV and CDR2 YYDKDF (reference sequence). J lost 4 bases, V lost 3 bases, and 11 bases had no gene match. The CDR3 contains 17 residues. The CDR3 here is CATSRGGSGGRADTQYF. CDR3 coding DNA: TGTGCCACCAGCAGGGGTGGTAGCGGGGGTCGGGCAGATACGCAGTATTTT. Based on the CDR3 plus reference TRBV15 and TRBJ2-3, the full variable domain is DAMVIQNPRYQVTQFGKPVTLSCSQTLNHNVMYWYQQKSSQAPKLLFHYYDKDFNNEADTPDNFQSRRPNTSFCFLDIRSPGLGDTAMYLCATSRGGSGGRADTQYFGPGTRLTVL.

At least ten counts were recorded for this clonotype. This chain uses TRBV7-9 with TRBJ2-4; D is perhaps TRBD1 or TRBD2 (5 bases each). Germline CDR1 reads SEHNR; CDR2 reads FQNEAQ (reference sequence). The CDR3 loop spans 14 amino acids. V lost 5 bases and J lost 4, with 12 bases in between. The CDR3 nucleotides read TGTGCCAGCAGCGGGGACCCTGGAAAAAACATTCAGTACTTC. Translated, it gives CASSGDPGKNIQYF. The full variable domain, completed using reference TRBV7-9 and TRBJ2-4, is DTGVSQNPRHKITKRGQNVTFRCDPISEHNRLYWYRQTLGQGPEFLTYFQNEAQLEKSRLLSDRFSAERPKGSFSTLEIQRTEQGDSAMYLCASSGDPGKNIQYFGAGTRLSVL.

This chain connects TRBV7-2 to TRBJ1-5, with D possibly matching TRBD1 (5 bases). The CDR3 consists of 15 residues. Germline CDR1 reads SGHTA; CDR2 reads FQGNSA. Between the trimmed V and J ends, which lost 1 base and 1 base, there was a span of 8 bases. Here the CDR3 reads CASSLGGTSNQPQHF. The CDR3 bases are TGTGCCAGCAGCTTAGGGGGGACCAGCAATCAGCCCCAGCATTTT.

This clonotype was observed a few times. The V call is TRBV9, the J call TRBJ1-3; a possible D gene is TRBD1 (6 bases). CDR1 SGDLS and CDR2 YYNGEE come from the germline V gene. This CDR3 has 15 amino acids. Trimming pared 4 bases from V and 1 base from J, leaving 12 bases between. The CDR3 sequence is CASSYGQSSGNTIYF. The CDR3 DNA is TGTGCCAGCAGCTACGGACAGTCTTCTGGAAACACCATATATTTT.

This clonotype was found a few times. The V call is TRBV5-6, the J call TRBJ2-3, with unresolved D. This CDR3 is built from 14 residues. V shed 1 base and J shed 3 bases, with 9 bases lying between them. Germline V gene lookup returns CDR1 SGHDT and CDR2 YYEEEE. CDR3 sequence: CASSLRLRTDTQYF. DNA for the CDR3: TGTGCCAGCAGCTTGAGGTTGAGGACAGATACGCAGTATTTT.

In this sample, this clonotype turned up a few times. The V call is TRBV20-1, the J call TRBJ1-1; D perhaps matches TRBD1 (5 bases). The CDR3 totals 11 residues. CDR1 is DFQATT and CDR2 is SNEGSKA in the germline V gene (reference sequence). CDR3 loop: CSPGGETEAFF. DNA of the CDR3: TGCAGCCCGGGGGGGGAGACTGAAGCTTTCTTT.

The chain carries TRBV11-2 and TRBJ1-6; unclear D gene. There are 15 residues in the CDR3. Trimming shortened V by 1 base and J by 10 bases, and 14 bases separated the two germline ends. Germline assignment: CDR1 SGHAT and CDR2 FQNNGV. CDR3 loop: CASSLGGPARSPLHF. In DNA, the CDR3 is TGTGCCAGCAGCTTAGGTGGCCCCGCTAGGTCACCCCTCCACTTT.

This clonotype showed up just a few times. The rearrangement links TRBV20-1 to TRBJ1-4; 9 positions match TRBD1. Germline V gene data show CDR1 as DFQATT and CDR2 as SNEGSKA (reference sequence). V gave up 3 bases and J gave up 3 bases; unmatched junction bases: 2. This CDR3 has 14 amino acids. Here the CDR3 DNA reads TGCAGTGCTAGGGACAGGGGACCTAATGAAAAACTGTTTTTT. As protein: CSARDRGPNEKLFF.

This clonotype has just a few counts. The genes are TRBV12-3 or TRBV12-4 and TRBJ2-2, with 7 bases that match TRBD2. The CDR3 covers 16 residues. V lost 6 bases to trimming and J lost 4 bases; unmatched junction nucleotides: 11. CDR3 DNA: TGTGCCAGCAGAAGGAAGGCGGGGGTCTTCACCGGGGAGCTGTTTTTT. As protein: CASRRKAGVFTGELFF.

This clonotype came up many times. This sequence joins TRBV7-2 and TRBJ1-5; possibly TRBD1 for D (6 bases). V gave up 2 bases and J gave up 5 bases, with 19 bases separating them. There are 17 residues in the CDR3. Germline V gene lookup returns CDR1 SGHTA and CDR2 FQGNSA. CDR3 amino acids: CASSLRAGVWYDQPQHF. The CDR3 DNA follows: TGTGCCAGCAGCTTACGGGCAGGGGTTTGGTACGATCAGCCCCAGCATTTT. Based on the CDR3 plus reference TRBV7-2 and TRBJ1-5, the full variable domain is GAGVSQSPSNKVTEKGKDVELRCDPISGHTALYWYRQSLGQGLEFLIYFQGNSAPDKSGLPSDRFSAERTGGSVSTLTIQRTQQEDSAVYLCASSLRAGVWYDQPQHFGDGTRLSIL.

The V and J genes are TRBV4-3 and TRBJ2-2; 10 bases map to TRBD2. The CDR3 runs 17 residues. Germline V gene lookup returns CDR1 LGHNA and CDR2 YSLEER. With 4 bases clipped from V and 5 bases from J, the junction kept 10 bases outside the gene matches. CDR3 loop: CASSPPSGRAETGELFF. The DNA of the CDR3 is TGCGCCAGCAGCCCCCCCAGCGGGAGGGCGGAAACCGGGGAGCTGTTTTTT.

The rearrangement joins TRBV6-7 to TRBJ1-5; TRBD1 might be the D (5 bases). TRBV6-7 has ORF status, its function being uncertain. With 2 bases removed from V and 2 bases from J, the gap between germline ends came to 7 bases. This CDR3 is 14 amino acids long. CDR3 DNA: TGTGCCAGCAGTTACGACAGACGCAATCAGCCCCAGCATTTT. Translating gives CASSYDRRNQPQHF.

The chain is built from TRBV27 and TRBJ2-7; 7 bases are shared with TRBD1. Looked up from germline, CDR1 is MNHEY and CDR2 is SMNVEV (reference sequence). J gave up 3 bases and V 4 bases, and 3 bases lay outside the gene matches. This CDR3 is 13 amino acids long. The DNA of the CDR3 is TGTGCCAGCAGTTCCGGGACAGTCTACGAGCAGTACTTC. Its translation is CASSSGTVYEQYF.